This T cell receptor (beta chain) was captured in a study of radiation and T cells in renal cell carcinoma. CDR3 length: 16 amino acids. V shed 5 bases and J 1 base; nucleotides not matched to a gene: 5. Germline V CDR1 and CDR2: SGHNT, YENEEA. Measured with immunoSEQ multiplex PCR; TCRdb has only the in-frame clones, and not every one. The sample holds 140,000 or so clones, 75% to 90% seen once. Whole-study results and caveats: Top tumor clonotypes rose in blood 2 weeks post-radiation, then contracted. Without pretreatment biopsies, baseline tumor clonotype presence was undetermined.

Time point: blood 4 weeks post-SBRT, at nephrectomy. The treatment denotes: 15 Gy SBRT to primary tumor, nephrectomy 4 weeks later. Nephrectomy followed 15 Gy stereotactic body radiation by 4 weeks. This renal cell carcinoma was of the clear cell type. A note on this clone: What it binds is not known.

The sequence was obtained from a woman in her 50s with renal cell carcinoma. The chain is built from TRBV11-3 and TRBJ2-3; 11 positions agree with TRBD2. Here the sequenced sample was blood, taken from a patient whose treatment included radiotherapy and nephrectomy. The CDR3: CASSARGLAGTDTQYF. As DNA, the CDR3 is TGTGCCAGCAGCGCTAGGGGACTAGCGGGCACAGATACGCAGTATTTT.